The clone carrying this T cell receptor beta chain was seen at least ten times. Its antigen remains unidentified. Time point defined: newly diagnosed GD, antithyroid drugs for less than 3 months. Construction of the TCR library relied on RNA isolated from PBMCs. Assembly of TCR beta libraries relied on iRepertoire HTBI primers together with Arm-PCR of CDR3 regions. MiXCR, applied by TCRdb to the multiplex PCR reads, yields one record per CDR3 protein. The table has a few hundred thousand distinct CDR3 sequences, approximately 16% seen once. This sample was included in a study of regulatory T cells in long-lasting Graves disease. Study results and caveats: Graves' patients with persistent disease showed TCR diversity lower than patients newly diagnosed.

CDR3 length equals 14 residues. V lost 6 bases, J lost 7 bases, and 15 bases lay in between. This sample also belongs to another study, concerning T cells in Graves' hyperthyroidism and ophthalmopathy. From that study: The diagnoses drew upon clinical symptoms, serum thyroxine and TRAb, thyroid ultrasound and orbital computed tomography. The blood repertoire included most of the expanded thyroid clonotypes above 0.001.

The origin of this receptor is a middle-aged man with Graves disease. The rearrangement joins TRBV12-3 or TRBV12-4 to TRBJ1-4, with D possibly matching TRBD1 (5 bases). The material was peripheral blood mononuclear cells (PBMCs), obtained at new diagnosis, from a patient treated with antithyroid drugs. The CDR3 is CASSLGPSPEKLFF. The CDR3 coding sequence is TGTGCCAGCAGCTTGGGGCCCAGTCCTGAAAAACTGTTTTTT.